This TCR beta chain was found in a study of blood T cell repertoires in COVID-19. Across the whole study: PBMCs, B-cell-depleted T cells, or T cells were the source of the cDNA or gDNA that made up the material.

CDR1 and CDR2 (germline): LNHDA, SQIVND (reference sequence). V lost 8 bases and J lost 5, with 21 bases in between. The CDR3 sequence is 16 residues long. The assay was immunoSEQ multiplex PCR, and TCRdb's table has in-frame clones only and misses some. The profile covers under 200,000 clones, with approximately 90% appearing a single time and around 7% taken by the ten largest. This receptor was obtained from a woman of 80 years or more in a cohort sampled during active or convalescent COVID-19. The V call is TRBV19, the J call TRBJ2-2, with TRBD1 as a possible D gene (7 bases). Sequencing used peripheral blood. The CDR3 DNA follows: TGTGCCAGTCGAAACTTCGGACAGGAGGGGACCGGGGAGCTGTTTTTT. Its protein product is CASRNFGQEGTGELFF.